This record covers a single T cell receptor (beta chain). The antigen is not known. At one of its ends the junction is not consistent with the germline gene, which may arise from a read error. This entry belongs to a study of T cell repertoires in cytomegalovirus infection. Study-wide points: Cumulative frequency of public TCR beta families picked out carriers of CMV plus the relevant HLA.

In TCRdb, the reads were re-called with MiXCR into one record per CDR3 protein. The sample lists some 940,000 distinct CDR3 sequences; roughly 30% were seen once. This CDR3 has 16 residues. Per the germline V gene, CDR1 is MNHEY and CDR2 is SVGAGI. The source of this sequence is a human donor in good health (CMV status not recorded). Some clones in this sample may be carry-over from other donors' samples. The sequenced sample was cultured CD8+ T cells from PBMCs, obtained from culture after CMV antigen stimulation. The gene calls are TRBV6-5 and TRBJ1-2; TRBD1 matches at 9 bases. Written as DNA, the CDR3 is TGTGCCAACAGTTATTTACAGGGGGCGCTGGGCTATGGCTACACCTTC. The encoded protein is CANSYLQGALGYGYTF.